The clone carrying this T cell receptor beta chain was detected a few times. Its antigen is as yet unknown. The entry originates in a study of spatial heterogeneity in lung cancer. Across the study: Alpha-chain sequences were consistently detected in smaller numbers than beta-chain sequences. Raw-read counts averaged over ten per unique TCR and UMI combination.

V was cut by 0 bases and J by 8 bases, with 18 bases left in between. CDR1 is SGHTS, CDR2 YDEGEE, per germline. This CDR3 region has 15 residues. TCRdb analysed the 5' RACE reads with MiXCR anew, one entry per CDR3 protein. This sample carries tens of thousands of distinct CDR3 sequences, more than 10% of them seen once, and the ten largest clones take roughly 6.9%. Findings of the study overall: Ubiquitous expanded tumor TCRs showed up in blood more at resection than follow-up.

Indicated time point: sample taken at primary tumor resection. Without sorting, whole RNA was sequenced from tumor, nontumor lung or frozen PBMC. V usage is TRBV5-8 and J usage is TRBJ2-7; no firm D call. Sequencing was performed on PBMCs, taken at surgery. The sequence was collected from a male donor with early-stage non-small cell lung cancer. CDR3 DNA sequence: TGTGCCAGCAGCTTGGCCGGAGACCCTCGGAGCAAGCAGTACTTC. Protein product: CASSLAGDPRSKQYF.